The 30 T cell receptor beta chains reported below all come from one sample, sequenced in a study of CD8 T cells in Susac syndrome (dated by TCRdb to about 2019). Libraries were prepared through the immunoSEQ multiplex PCR assay. RNA was extracted using the RNeasy kit, and about 0.45 to 1 ug of the RNA was reverse transcribed with random hexamers. TCRdb cleaned the public reads at Q25 with fastp, built clones with MiXCR and kept in-frame beta chains. Each CDR3 protein appears once, grouped with its most common genes and DNA. The sample table lists tens of thousands of distinct CDR3 sequences, roughly 95% of them with a count of one. Roughly 0.68% of the sample goes to the ten largest clones. The material sequenced was CD8+ T cells from PBMCs. Every receptor here comes from a human donor with Susac syndrome.

The genes are TRBV28 and TRBJ1-6; a possible D gene is TRBD1 (6 bases). V was pared by 7 bases and J by 8 bases, with 24 bases between. Per the germline V gene, CDR1 is MDHEN and CDR2 is SYDVKM. The length of the CDR3 is 17 residues. The CDR3 bases are TGTGCCAGCATCCCATTAGCCGGGGGCAGGGGTGATTCACCCCTCCACTTT. It encodes CASIPLAGGRGDSPLHF.

The rearrangement joins TRBV20-1 to TRBJ1-1; perhaps TRBD1 as D (5 bases). Germline lookup yields CDR1 DFQATT and CDR2 SNEGSKA (reference sequence). V dropped 0 bases and J dropped 0 bases, with 14 bases sitting between them. The CDR3 consists of 16 residues. DNA of the CDR3: TGCAGTGCTAGAGATTTCTACGGGGGGTTGAACACTGAAGCTTTCTTT. Protein product: CSARDFYGGLNTEAFF.

V and J are TRBV9 and TRBJ2-4; 11 bases match TRBD2. With V trimmed by 0 bases and J by 1 base, 3 bases remained unmatched. The germline gives CDR1 SGDLS, CDR2 YYNGEE. The CDR3 runs 17 residues. CDR3 in amino acids: CASSVASGGLAKNIQYF. The DNA for the CDR3 is TGTGCCAGCAGCGTAGCTAGCGGGGGGCTTGCCAAAAACATTCAGTACTTC.

The chain has TRBV9 and TRBJ1-4, with D uncertain. Per germline, CDR1 SGDLS and CDR2 YYNGEE. The CDR3 extends over 17 amino acids. Between the trimmed V and J ends, which lost 0 bases and 0 bases, there was a span of 12 bases. CDR3 sequence reads: CASSVDPPGATNEKLFF. CDR3 DNA: TGTGCCAGCAGCGTAGACCCGCCAGGAGCAACTAATGAAAAACTGTTTTTT.

The V and J genes are TRBV18 and TRBJ1-1; TRBD1 aligns across 9 bases. CDR3 length: 13 residues. With V trimmed by 4 bases and J by 6 bases, 3 bases remained unmatched. CDR1 and CDR2 (germline): KGHSH, LQKENI. The CDR3 DNA reads as TGTGCCAGCTCACTGGGACAGGGCGCTGAAGCTTTCTTT. Residues: CASSLGQGAEAFF. The complete variable domain, with remaining parts taken from reference TRBV18 and TRBJ1-1, reads NAGVMQNPRHLVRRRGQEARLRCSPMKGHSHVYWYRQLPEEGLKFMVYLQKENIIDESGMPKERFSAEFPKEGPSILRIQQVVRGDSAAYFCASSLGQGAEAFFGQGTRLTVV.

The rearrangement joins TRBV7-9 to TRBJ1-3; 8 bases map to TRBD1. V shed 3 bases, J shed 4 bases, and the junction held 5 bases outside the gene matches. Germline V gene data show CDR1 as SEHNR and CDR2 as FQNEAQ (reference sequence). This CDR3 contains 15 residues. The DNA for the CDR3 is TGTGCCAGCAGCTTTATGACAGGGGAAGGAAACACCATATATTTT. Its protein is CASSFMTGEGNTIYF.

The chain uses TRBV9 and TRBJ2-7; no reliable D call. The CDR3 covers 14 residues. CDR1 and CDR2 (germline): SGDLS, YYNGEE. With 0 bases removed from V and 4 bases from J, the gap between germline ends came to 11 bases. This CDR3 is CASSVGGSGYEQYF. As DNA, the CDR3 is TGTGCCAGCAGCGTAGGGGGTTCAGGTTACGAGCAGTACTTC.

The chain carries TRBV4-3 and TRBJ2-1, with D perhaps matching TRBD2 (5 bases). Germline V gives CDR1 LGHNA, CDR2 YSLEER. V lost 0 bases and J lost 9, with 12 bases in between. This CDR3 has 14 residues. The CDR3 DNA reads TGCGCCAGCAGCCAAGAACTAGATCTCGGTGAGCAGTTCTTC. It translates to CASSQELDLGEQFF.

This chain connects TRBV25-1 to TRBJ2-2; 7 bases fit TRBD2. This CDR3 spans 14 amino acids. With V trimmed by 4 bases and J by 3 bases, 2 bases remained unmatched. Germline assignment: CDR1 MGHDK and CDR2 SYGVNS. CDR3 nucleotides: TGTGCCAGCAGTGCCCGGGAGGACACCGGGGAGCTGTTTTTT. It translates to CASSAREDTGELFF.

The rearrangement links TRBV6-5 to TRBJ1-2; D unresolved. Trimming pared 2 bases from V and 4 bases from J, leaving 8 bases between. This CDR3 is built from 13 residues. Germline lookup yields CDR1 MNHEY and CDR2 SVGAGI. The CDR3 sequence: CASSYKGIYGYTF. The CDR3 DNA follows: TGTGCCAGCAGTTACAAAGGGATCTATGGCTACACCTTC.

V is TRBV4-1 and J is TRBJ1-2, with unresolved D. The CDR3 contains 16 residues. CDR1 and CDR2 (germline): MGHRA, YSYEKL. Deletions cut 0 bases from V and 6 bases from J, with 17 bases between. This CDR3 is CASSQDLVSQWDGYTF. The CDR3 nucleotides read TGCGCCAGCAGCCAAGATCTAGTTTCCCAGTGGGATGGCTACACCTTC.

The rearrangement uses TRBV27 and TRBJ1-1; 7 nucleotides match TRBD1. Trimming took 1 base from V and 1 from J; bases not matched to a gene: 0. The CDR3 has 14 residues. Germline V CDR1 and CDR2: MNHEY, SMNVEV (reference sequence). The DNA for the CDR3 is TGTGCCAGCAGTTTATACAGGGGGAACACTGAAGCTTTCTTT. This sequence encodes CASSLYRGNTEAFF.

This CDR3 is CASSSGAEAFF. CDR3 DNA: TGTGCCAGCAGCTCAGGTGCTGAAGCTTTCTTT. V gene TRBV7-9 combines with J gene TRBJ1-1; D uncertain. Germline values: CDR1 SEHNR, CDR2 FQNEAQ (reference sequence). Between the trimmed V and J ends, which lost 4 bases and 6 bases, there was a span of 6 bases. The CDR3 consists of 11 residues.

This sequence joins TRBV5-1 and TRBJ2-1; 12 positions match TRBD2. The V segment lost 3 bases and the J segment 5 bases; nucleotides outside the gene matches: 12. Germline lookup yields CDR1 SGHRS and CDR2 YFSETQ. The CDR3 length is 18 residues. In DNA, the CDR3 is TGCGCCAGCAGCTGGGGCGCGGCTAGCGGGGGGGCAGACAATGAGCAGTTCTTC. Protein product: CASSWGAASGGADNEQFF. Full variable domain (rest looked up from reference TRBV5-1 and TRBJ2-1): KAGVTQTPRYLIKTRGQQVTLSCSPISGHRSVSWYQQTPGQGLQFLFEYFSETQRNKGNFPGRFSGRQFSNSRSEMNVSTLELGDSALYLCASSWGAASGGADNEQFFGPGTRLTVL.

The V gene is TRBV7-8, the J gene TRBJ1-4; possible D gene TRBD1, 6 bases. V was pared by 5 bases and J by 5 bases, with 12 bases between. Germline lookup yields CDR1 SGHVS and CDR2 FQNEAQ. CDR3 length: 14 residues. CDR3 DNA sequence: TGTGCCAGCAGCCCAGGGGCCCGAAATGAAAAACTGTTTTTT. Translation: CASSPGARNEKLFF. Based on the CDR3 plus reference TRBV7-8 and TRBJ1-4, the full variable domain is GAGVSQSPRYKVAKRGQDVALRCDPISGHVSLFWYQQALGQGPEFLTYFQNEAQLDKSGLPSDRFFAERPEGSVSTLKIQRTQQEDSAVYLCASSPGARNEKLFFGSGTQLSVL.

This chain uses TRBV6-5 with TRBJ1-6, with no clear D. V was trimmed by 1 base and J by 8 bases, leaving 9 bases between them. There are 14 residues in the CDR3. The germline V gene encodes CDR1 MNHEY and CDR2 SVGAGI. CDR3 sequence: CASSYFQADSPLHF. The CDR3 coding sequence is TGTGCCAGCAGTTACTTCCAGGCCGATTCACCCCTCCACTTT.

This rearrangement joins TRBV9 to TRBJ2-5, with D perhaps matching TRBD2 (5 bases). V lost 4 bases to trimming and J lost 7 bases, with 11 bases between them. The CDR3 contains 12 residues. Germline loops: CDR1 SGDLS, CDR2 YYNGEE. DNA for the CDR3: TGTGCCAGCAGCCCGGCGGGCGGGACCCAGTACTTC. As protein: CASSPAGGTQYF. The variable domain in full, with the rest retrieved from reference TRBV9 and TRBJ2-5, is DSGVTQTPKHLITATGQRVTLRCSPRSGDLSVYWYQQSLDQGLQFLIQYYNGEERAKGNILERFSAQQFPDLHSELNLSSLELGDSALYFCASSPAGGTQYFGPGTRLLVL.

This sequence joins TRBV30 and TRBJ2-3, with a tentative D call TRBD2 (6 bases). The CDR3 spans 14 residues. The ends were cut back, 0 bases at V and 1 base at J, with 8 bases in the middle. Germline V gene data show CDR1 as GTSNPN and CDR2 as SVGIG (reference sequence). The CDR3 region has the DNA TGTGCCTGGAGTGTGGGGGGAGGCACAGATACGCAGTATTTT. Its translation: CAWSVGGGTDTQYF. The variable domain in full, completed from reference TRBV30 and TRBJ2-3, reads SQTIHQWPATLVQPVGSPLSLECTVEGTSNPNLYWYRQAAGRGLQLLFYSVGIGQISSEVPQNLSASRPQDRQFILSSKKLLLSDSGFYLCAWSVGGGTDTQYFGPGTRLTVL.

The chain has TRBV20-1 and TRBJ2-7, with 7 bases aligning to TRBD1. CDR3 length: 13 residues. The V gene's germline CDR1 is DFQATT and CDR2 SNEGSKA (reference sequence). J gave up 1 base and V 5 bases, and 5 bases lay outside the gene matches. The CDR3 sequence: CSAPGDSSYEQYF. CDR3 nucleotide sequence: TGCAGTGCTCCCGGGGACAGTTCCTACGAGCAGTACTTC.

This clonotype was picked up one time. This chain uses TRBV12-3 or TRBV12-4 with TRBJ1-5; no clear D. Trimming left V 5 bases short and J 2 bases short, with 10 bases between. CDR3 length: 14 amino acids. The CDR3: CASSPRSGNQPQHF. For the CDR3, the DNA is TGTGCCAGCAGTCCCCGCAGTGGCAATCAGCCCCAGCATTTT.

V is TRBV5-1 and J is TRBJ1-2; no clear D gene. This CDR3 has 12 amino acids. With 0 bases removed from V and 8 bases from J, the gap between germline ends came to 8 bases. Germline V gene data show CDR1 as SGHRS and CDR2 as YFSETQ. Here the CDR3 DNA reads TGCGCCAGCAGCTTGGACCTGCGGGGCTACACCTTC. Residues: CASSLDLRGYTF.

The gene calls are TRBV30 and TRBJ2-6; no clear D gene. V lost 0 bases to trimming and J lost 0 bases, with 3 bases between them. The V gene's germline CDR1 is GTSNPN and CDR2 SVGIG (reference sequence). This CDR3 has 14 amino acids. CDR3 loop: CAWSVFSGANVLTF. In DNA, the CDR3 is TGTGCCTGGAGTGTATTCTCTGGGGCCAACGTCCTGACTTTC.

The V call is TRBV20-1, the J call TRBJ2-1, with 7 bases lining up with TRBD1. The trim removed 2 bases at V and 2 bases at J, leaving 6 bases unmatched. CDR3 length: 15 amino acids. Germline CDR1 DFQATT, CDR2 SNEGSKA (reference sequence). The CDR3 sequence: CSARPDRDPYNEQFF. The CDR3 DNA reads TGCAGTGCTAGACCTGACAGGGACCCCTACAATGAGCAGTTCTTC.

This chain uses TRBV30 with TRBJ1-5; maybe TRBD1 (5 bases). This CDR3 contains 14 residues. Germline CDR1 is GTSNPN and CDR2 is SVGIG (reference sequence). Trimming pared 0 bases from V and 5 bases from J, leaving 11 bases between. This CDR3 is CAWSVSRDDQPQHF. The CDR3 DNA reads as TGTGCCTGGAGTGTAAGCAGGGACGATCAGCCCCAGCATTTT.

This clonotype was picked up a small number of times. The V and J genes are TRBV12-3 or TRBV12-4 and TRBJ2-1, with unresolved D. V was cut by 3 bases and J by 0 bases, with 6 bases left in between. The CDR3 contains 14 residues. CDR3 DNA sequence: TGTGCCAGCAGTTTGCCTAACTCCTACAATGAGCAGTTCTTC. It encodes CASSLPNSYNEQFF.

The V gene is TRBV27, the J gene TRBJ2-7; D not resolved. Between the trimmed V and J ends, which lost 0 bases and 3 bases, there was a span of 9 bases. The germline CDR1 and CDR2 sequences are MNHEY and SMNVEV (reference sequence). This CDR3 comprises 14 residues. This CDR3 reads CASSLSPSYYEQYF. CDR3 in DNA: TGTGCCAGCAGTTTATCGCCCTCATACTACGAGCAGTACTTC.

The chain has TRBV5-4 and TRBJ2-5; TRBD2 matches 11 bases. The V segment lost 4 bases and the J segment 4 bases; nucleotides outside the gene matches: 9. Germline V gene data show CDR1 as SGHNT and CDR2 as YYREEE (reference sequence). This CDR3 spans 16 amino acids. The CDR3 coding sequence is TGTGCCAGCAGCCCTAGCGGGGGGTGGGTAAGAGAGACCCAGTACTTC. It is translated as CASSPSGGWVRETQYF.

V and J are TRBV24-1 and TRBJ2-3; D perhaps matches TRBD2 (5 bases). This CDR3 has 15 residues. Trimming cost V 3 bases and J 0 bases, with 9 bases left between them. Per the germline V gene, CDR1 is KGHDR and CDR2 is SFDVKD. The CDR3 is CATSDGGLSTDTQYF. CDR3 nucleotides: TGTGCCACCAGTGATGGAGGTCTTAGCACAGATACGCAGTATTTT.

The rearrangement joins TRBV3-1 to TRBJ1-4; D is uncertain. The V gene's germline CDR1 is LGHDT and CDR2 YNNKEL (reference sequence). The CDR3 contains 12 residues. The V end was cut by 1 base, the J end by 6 bases, with 3 bases between. The CDR3 here is CASSQGDEKLFF. The CDR3 bases are TGTGCCAGCAGCCAAGGGGATGAAAAACTGTTTTTT.

CDR3 residues: CSVEPTSGVHNEQFF. The CDR3 bases are TGCAGCGTGGAACCCACCTCGGGGGTCCACAATGAGCAGTTCTTC. The rearrangement joins TRBV29-1 to TRBJ2-1; D is perhaps TRBD2 (6 bases). V lost 6 bases, J lost 5 bases, and 20 bases lay in between. The CDR3 sequence is 15 residues long. Germline CDR1 reads SQVTM; CDR2 reads ANQGSEA.